The T cell receptor (beta chain) under discussion was sequenced for a study of T cell responses to AZD1222 COVID-19 vaccine. Study-wide findings and caveats: Spike-specific TCR repertoires showed rising breadth and depth after two AZD1222 doses. Among AZD1222 vaccinees, only six were seropositive at baseline.

Details on this clone: The antigen is not known.

Losses at the gene ends were 5 bases for V and 2 bases for J; bases not matched to a gene: 11. The CDR3 contains 16 residues. From germline, CDR1 is SGHAT and CDR2 FQNNGV. Sequencing used immunoSEQ multiplex PCR; TCRdb keeps in-frame clones, though not all of them. This table has 100,000 to 150,000 clones, around 88% appearing once. The source material was peripheral blood, sampled on day 0 of MenACWY control vaccination. V and J are TRBV11-2 and TRBJ1-1, with TRBD1 matching over 7 bases. The clonotype comes from an adult in good health. Here the CDR3 reads CASSADVRGANTEAFF. DNA of the CDR3: TGTGCCAGCAGCGCGGACGTCAGGGGGGCTAACACTGAAGCTTTCTTT. The variable domain in full, with the rest retrieved from reference TRBV11-2 and TRBJ1-1, is EAGVAQSPRYKIIEKRQSVAFWCNPISGHATLYWYQQILGQGPKLLIQFQNNGVVDDSQLPKDRFSAERLKGVDSTLKIQPAKLEDSAVYLCASSADVRGANTEAFFGQGTRLTVV.